This TCR beta chain came from a study of high-grade serous ovarian cancer treatment subgroups. Across the whole study: On average, approximately 15,000 reads and 6,000 to 8,000 unique TCR beta rearrangements were obtained per sample. Overall study findings and caveats: Tumors within one patient showed repertoire similarity of roughly 0.1 to 0.8.

Tumor samples were obtained before definitive surgery or chemotherapy. About this clone itself: Its specificity is not known.

Trimming shortened V by 4 bases and J by 3 bases, and 12 bases separated the two germline ends. The germline V gene encodes CDR1 LNHNV and CDR2 YYDKDF (reference sequence). There are 14 residues in the CDR3. Some clones are missing from TCRdb's copy, which holds only in-frame ones; the method was immunoSEQ multiplex PCR. In the table there are nearly 7,000 clones, around 79% of which are singletons. The sequenced sample was tumor tissue. This TCR derives from a human donor with high-grade serous ovarian cancer. The chain links TRBV15 to TRBJ1-1, with D tentatively TRBD1 (5 bases). The CDR3 loop is CATSTLGGDTEAFF. CDR3 in DNA: TGTGCCACCAGCACCCTGGGGGGGGACACTGAAGCTTTCTTT.